This T cell receptor (beta chain) was recovered during a study of vaccination and CD4 T cells after COVID-19. Sequence data for DNA of cultured CD4+ T cells were generated by the Oncomine TCR Beta short-read assay. In TCRdb, the PCR reads were re-called with MiXCR into one record per CDR3 protein. The sample carries 9,500 to 15,000 distinct CDR3 sequences, approximately 60% recorded once. With regard to this clonotype: The target antigen is unknown.

Described treatment: roughly 11-day PBMC culture with coronavirus spike peptide pools or control peptides (ViraFEST assay). Study results and limitations: Reactive clonotype counts went from median approximately 21 after infection to approximately 38 after vaccination, nonsignificantly. A median approximately 83% of convalescent patients' SARS-CoV-2-reactive clones emerged only after vaccination.

The receptor was derived from a human donor who had recovered from COVID-19. The material sequenced was CD4+ T cells from blood, cultured in vitro.

CDR3 in amino acids: CASSQERGRGTYEQYF. The CDR3 DNA reads as TGTGCCAGCAGCCAAGAACGGGGTAGGGGGACCTACGAGCAGTACTTC. V usage is TRBV4-2 and J usage is TRBJ2-7, with D tentatively TRBD1 (6 bases). Germline V CDR1 and CDR2: LGHNA, YNFKEQ. Trimming stripped 0 bases from V and 2 bases from J, with 14 bases between. This CDR3 comprises 16 residues.